These T cell receptor beta chains were read from a single sample in a study of T-cell memory formation after mild COVID-19. Each CDR3 protein gets one entry after TCRdb re-called the 5' RACE reads with MiXCR. Of about 160,000 distinct CDR3 sequences in the sample, roughly 31% were seen once. Sequenced sample: PBMCs or a T cell subset sorted from them (not recorded which). The receptors shown here come from an adult woman who had mild COVID-19 (a few samples of this study predate the infection). Cell type and time point are not known. CDR3s include the opening cysteine and the closing phenylalanine or tryptophan. The D gene is left open where the match is weak. Clone size is stated in some rows and not others, as once, few, many or a class when expanded.

>TRBD1|TRBJ2-7|TRBV2|.
CASSETAGGPYEQYF
TGTGCCAGCAGTGAAACTGCAGGGGGACCCTACGAGCAGTACTTC
>TRBD1|TRBJ2-5|TRBV6-6|few
CASSYSGVRTGGLETQYF
TGTGCCAGCAGTTACTCGGGGGTGAGGACAGGGGGCCTCGAGACCCAGTACTTC
>.|TRBJ1-5|TRBV12-3/TRBV12-4|.
CASKAGSGGQPQHF
TGTGCCAGCAAGGCCGGCTCAGGAGGTCAGCCCCAGCATTTT
>.|TRBJ2-1|TRBV6-1|few
CASTEQGSNYNEQFF
TGTGCCAGCACCGAACAGGGATCAAATTACAATGAGCAGTTCTTC
>.|TRBJ1-2|TRBV20-1|many
CSANPSYGYTF
TGCAGTGCTAACCCCTCCTATGGCTACACCTTC
>TRBD2|TRBJ2-1|TRBV4-2|.
CASSQARGVGNEQFF
TGTGCCAGCAGCCAAGCGCGGGGGGTTGGGAATGAGCAGTTCTTC
>TRBD2|TRBJ2-3|TRBV4-3|.
CASSQESSGGADTQYF
TGCGCCAGCAGCCAAGAATCCAGCGGGGGGGCAGATACGCAGTATTTT
>.|TRBJ2-3|TRBV7-2|.
CASSLLRTGDTQYF
TGTGCCAGCAGCTTGCTGCGTACAGGAGATACGCAGTATTTT
>.|TRBJ2-3|TRBV13|.
CASSQLGRDPDTQYF
TGTGCCAGCAGCCAGCTCGGACGGGACCCCGATACGCAGTATTTT
>TRBD2|TRBJ2-1|TRBV9|once
CASSVSSGGYNEQFF
TGTGCCAGCAGCGTTTCCAGCGGGGGGTACAATGAGCAGTTCTTC
>TRBD1|TRBJ2-7|TRBV18|.
CASSTGTGDEQYF
TGTGCCAGCTCAACCGGGACAGGGGACGAGCAGTACTTC
>TRBD2|TRBJ2-5|TRBV7-2|.
CASSNAAVAGLAGAGTQYF
TGTGCCAGCAGCAATGCCGCCGTCGCGGGACTAGCGGGAGCGGGGACCCAGTACTTC
>TRBD1|TRBJ2-1|TRBV5-1|.
CASSPRGQDANEQFF
TGCGCCAGCAGCCCACGGGGACAGGATGCCAATGAGCAGTTCTTC
>.|TRBJ1-3|TRBV25-1|few
CASSESKTDRNTIYF
TGTGCCAGCAGTGAATCGAAGACAGATCGAAACACCATATATTTT
>TRBD1|TRBJ2-1|TRBV24-1|.
CATSDLGQGNSNEQFF
TGTGCCACCAGTGATTTGGGACAGGGAAACAGTAATGAGCAGTTCTTC
>.|TRBJ2-5|TRBV7-3|few
CASSRSGETQYF
TGTGCCAGCAGCCGTTCCGGGGAGACCCAGTACTTC
>TRBD1|TRBJ1-6|TRBV6-5|.
CASRYGQGNSPLHF
TGTGCCAGCAGATACGGACAGGGGAATTCACCCCTCCACTTT
>.|TRBJ2-5|TRBV20-1|many
CSATEGTPKVEISLETQYF
TGCAGTGCTACCGAAGGGACACCGAAGGTCGAGATAAGTTTGGAGACCCAGTACTTC
>.|TRBJ1-2|TRBV3-1|.
CASSQAGYGYTF
TGTGCCAGCAGCCAAGCGGGGTATGGCTACACCTTC
>.|TRBJ2-1|TRBV24-1|few
CATSDPRGASNEQFF
TGTGCCACCAGTGATCCCCGCGGGGCGTCAAATGAGCAGTTCTTC
>.|TRBJ2-6|TRBV6-2/TRBV6-3|.
CASSYSRDGANVLTF
TGTGCCAGCAGTTACTCGAGGGATGGGGCCAACGTCCTGACTTTC
>.|TRBJ2-7|TRBV9|.
CASSLAAGGWAYEQYF
TGTGCCAGCAGCCTGGCTGCCGGGGGATGGGCCTACGAGCAGTACTTC
>TRBD1|TRBJ2-7|TRBV20-1|.
CSASAGTGPYEQYF
TGCAGTGCTAGCGCCGGGACAGGTCCCTACGAGCAGTACTTC